This T cell receptor (beta chain) was identified during a study of shared clonotypes between healthy human individuals. Whole-study context: The people who gave samples were two women and a few men aged 18 to 49. Study-wide results and caveats: Investigators collected only blood, and repertoires in tissues likely differ. Clonotype sharing among donors was thought likely to change with sequencing depth.

Germline CDR1 is MDHEN and CDR2 is SYDVKM. This CDR3 contains 14 residues. Germline trimming cut 8 bases from V and 6 bases from J; bases unmatched to any gene: 9. Of note for this clone: Its antigen is still unknown.

Sequenced by immunoSEQ multiplex PCR; TCRdb stores in-frame clones only, minus some. The sample yields about 490,000 clones, 65% to 85% seen once. This TCR was recovered from a woman between 40 and 55 years old in good health. Some clones in this sample may be carry-over from other donors' samples. Specimen: PBMCs. The chain has TRBV28 and TRBJ2-1; 8 nucleotides line up with TRBD2. The CDR3 region is CASLSGGSVNEQFF. The CDR3 coding sequence is TGTGCCAGCCTCAGCGGGGGCTCGGTCAATGAGCAGTTCTTC.